The clone carrying this T cell receptor (beta chain) occurred many times. Antigen: not known. Amplification of TCR alpha and beta CDR3 regions from RNA used iRepertoire nested multiplex PCR. Tissue mRNA or PBMC total RNA, about 85-400 ng, went into one-step reverse transcription and amplification. Each CDR3 protein gets one entry after TCRdb re-called the multiplex PCR reads with MiXCR. Of over 90,000 distinct CDR3 sequences listed, around 29% are singletons. CDR3 length: 19 residues. The V and J ends lost 5 bases and 4 bases respectively, with 26 bases between them. Germline V CDR1 and CDR2: MNHNS, SASEGT. This record belongs to a study of glioma-infiltrating T cells. General study results and limits: CDR3 overlap between tissue and blood was very small. Tissue-blood divergence was below expectation in non-neoplastic patients, above in gliomas.

The receptor's source is a human donor with low-grade glioma or glioblastoma, undergoing nonglioma brain surgery, or in good health (not recorded which). The specimen sequenced was glioma tissue, nonneoplastic brain tissue, or PBMCs (not recorded which). The genes are TRBV6-1 and TRBJ2-2, with D perhaps TRBD1 or TRBD2 (5 bases each). CDR3 DNA: TGTGCCAGCAGTCCTCTGGGACGTTCACTTGGGCTAATCACCGGGGAGCTGTTTTTT. Translation: CASSPLGRSLGLITGELFF.